This T cell receptor (beta chain) was captured in a study of blood T cells in healthy people across ages. This clonotype was seen a few times. Sample-barcoded 5' priming and a J-beta primer mix drove a second PCR of 7 to 11 cycles. TCRdb processed the 5' RACE reads anew with MiXCR; each CDR3 protein has one entry. The sample lists about 580,000 distinct CDR3 sequences, about 45% occurring once. Per-sample PBMC isolation yielded at least 6 million cells. The CDR3 is 12 residues long. V lost 7 bases to trimming and J lost 8 bases, with 15 bases between them. Germline V gene data show CDR1 as SQVTM and CDR2 as ANQGSEA.

Sample: blood. The V gene is TRBV29-1, the J gene TRBJ2-4; D tentatively reads TRBD1 or TRBD2 (6 bases each). The TCR originated in a man older than 75 in good health. CDR3 sequence (DNA): TGCAGCGGTGGGTCGGGGGCAGACATTCAGTACTTC. Translating gives CSGGSGADIQYF.